These 4 T cell receptor beta chains originate from one sample sequenced in a study of cytomegalovirus exposure and HLA in healthy donors. PCR employed 60 Vbeta and 13 Jbeta primers. Here immunoSEQ multiplex PCR was the method, and the copy in TCRdb shows in-frame clones only, minus some. The sample table includes 190,000 or so clones. The sample taken for sequencing was PBMCs. The source of these receptors is a boy between 5 and 17 years old in good health and CMV-seronegative.

This chain connects TRBV19 to TRBJ1-5, with D unclear. The germline V gene has CDR1 LNHDA and CDR2 SQIVND (reference sequence). V lost 7 bases to trimming and J lost 4 bases, with 17 bases between them. The CDR3 runs 15 residues. This CDR3 is CASTLGGGGNQPQHF. CDR3 in DNA: TGTGCCAGTACCCTAGGAGGAGGTGGGAATCAGCCCCAGCATTTT.

The chain carries TRBV7-2 and TRBJ1-2; 8 nucleotides agree with TRBD1. Germline CDR1 and CDR2: SGHTA and FQGNSA. The trim removed 7 bases at V and 8 bases at J, leaving 15 bases unmatched. This CDR3 has 15 residues. The DNA for the CDR3 is TGTGCCAGCAACCCCCGGACAGGGATTCTCTACGGCTACACCTTC. It is translated as CASNPRTGILYGYTF.

This chain joins TRBV28 and TRBJ2-4, with D perhaps matching TRBD1 (6 bases). Between the trimmed V and J ends, which lost 6 bases and 7 bases, there was a span of 16 bases. This CDR3 region has 14 residues. The V gene's germline CDR1 is MDHEN and CDR2 SYDVKM. The CDR3 loop is CASRLTGSGNIQYF. The CDR3 region has the DNA TGTGCCAGCAGACTAACAGGGTCGGGGAACATTCAGTACTTC.

This chain connects TRBV5-8 to TRBJ2-1; D might be TRBD2 (5 bases). CDR1 and CDR2 from the germline V gene are SGHTS and YDEGEE. CDR3 length: 15 residues. Trimming cost V 1 base and J 3 bases, with 11 bases left between them. The CDR3 coding sequence is TGTGCCAGCAGCTTGAGCACTAGTGTCTACAATGAGCAGTTCTTC. Translated, it gives CASSLSTSVYNEQFF.